These T cell receptor beta chains were read from a single sample in a study of metastatic and nonmetastatic thyroid tumors. MiXCR was used by TCRdb to re-call the PCR reads. The sample records about 13,000 clones, approximately 30% being singletons. Sequences were obtained from tumor tissue. The receptors were gathered from a male donor with papillary thyroid cancer or a benign thyroid nodule (not recorded which). Some clones in this sample may be carry-over from other donors' samples. The CDR3 runs from the conserved cysteine through the conserved F or W. A D gene is named only where the DNA matches it firmly. Some rows have no size entry. The others give once, few or many, or a class for an expanded clone.

>TRBJ1-4|TRBD1|TRBV2|medium-sized
CASRTDRDEKLFF
TGTGCCAGCAGGACGGACAGGGATGAAAAACTGTTTTTT
>TRBJ2-3|-|TRBV9|many
CASSVQPGTDTQYF
TGTGCCAGCAGCGTTCAGCCAGGCACAGATACGCAGTATTTT
>TRBJ2-7|TRBD1|TRBV27|few
CASSPYGGTGLWEQYF
TGTGCCAGCAGTCCATACGGCGGGACAGGGTTATGGGAGCAGTACTTC
>TRBJ1-6|-|TRBV20-1|few
CSAQHKGSPLHF
TGCAGTGCACAGCACAAAGGTTCACCCCTCCACTTT
>TRBJ1-1|-|TRBV4-1|-
CASSQDRQGKGTEAFF
TGCGCCAGCAGCCAAGATCGGCAGGGTAAAGGCACTGAAGCTTTCTTT
>TRBJ2-3|TRBD2|TRBV11-2|-
CASSPQTGGVSTDTQYF
TGTGCCAGCAGCCCTCAAACGGGAGGAGTCAGCACAGATACGCAGTATTTT
>TRBJ2-1|-|TRBV12-3/TRBV12-4|medium-sized
CASRTGQGLFNEQFF
TGTGCCAGCAGGACCGGCCAGGGGTTATTTAATGAGCAGTTCTTC
>TRBJ2-1|-|TRBV28|few
CASSLPSLGNEQFF
TGTGCCAGCAGTCTCCCCAGCCTGGGGAATGAGCAGTTCTTC
>TRBJ2-7|-|TRBV5-1|-
CASSLGSAREQYF
TGCGCCAGCAGCTTGGGATCTGCCAGGGAGCAGTACTTC
>TRBJ2-3|-|TRBV20-1|few
CSARTSASTDTQYF
TGCAGTGCTAGGACTAGTGCTAGCACAGATACGCAGTATTTT
>TRBJ2-2|-|TRBV6-1|few
CASTDQGQNTGELFF
TGTGCCAGCACCGACCAGGGACAGAACACCGGGGAGCTGTTTTTT
>TRBJ2-1|-|TRBV9|few
CASSKSSYNEQFF
TGTGCCAGCAGCAAGAGCTCCTACAATGAGCAGTTCTTC
>TRBJ1-6|TRBD1|TRBV9|-
CASSEERGDRNSPLHF
TGTGCCAGCAGCGAAGAAAGGGGGGACAGAAATTCACCCCTCCACTTT
>TRBJ1-2|-|TRBV27|-
CASSFSWPDNYGYNF
TGTGCCAGCAGTTTTTCGTGGCCAGATAACTATGGCTACAACTTC
>TRBJ1-5|-|TRBV6-1|-
CASSEGTSRGNQPQHF
TGTGCCAGCAGTGAGGGCACCTCGCGCGGCAATCAGCCCCAGCATTTT